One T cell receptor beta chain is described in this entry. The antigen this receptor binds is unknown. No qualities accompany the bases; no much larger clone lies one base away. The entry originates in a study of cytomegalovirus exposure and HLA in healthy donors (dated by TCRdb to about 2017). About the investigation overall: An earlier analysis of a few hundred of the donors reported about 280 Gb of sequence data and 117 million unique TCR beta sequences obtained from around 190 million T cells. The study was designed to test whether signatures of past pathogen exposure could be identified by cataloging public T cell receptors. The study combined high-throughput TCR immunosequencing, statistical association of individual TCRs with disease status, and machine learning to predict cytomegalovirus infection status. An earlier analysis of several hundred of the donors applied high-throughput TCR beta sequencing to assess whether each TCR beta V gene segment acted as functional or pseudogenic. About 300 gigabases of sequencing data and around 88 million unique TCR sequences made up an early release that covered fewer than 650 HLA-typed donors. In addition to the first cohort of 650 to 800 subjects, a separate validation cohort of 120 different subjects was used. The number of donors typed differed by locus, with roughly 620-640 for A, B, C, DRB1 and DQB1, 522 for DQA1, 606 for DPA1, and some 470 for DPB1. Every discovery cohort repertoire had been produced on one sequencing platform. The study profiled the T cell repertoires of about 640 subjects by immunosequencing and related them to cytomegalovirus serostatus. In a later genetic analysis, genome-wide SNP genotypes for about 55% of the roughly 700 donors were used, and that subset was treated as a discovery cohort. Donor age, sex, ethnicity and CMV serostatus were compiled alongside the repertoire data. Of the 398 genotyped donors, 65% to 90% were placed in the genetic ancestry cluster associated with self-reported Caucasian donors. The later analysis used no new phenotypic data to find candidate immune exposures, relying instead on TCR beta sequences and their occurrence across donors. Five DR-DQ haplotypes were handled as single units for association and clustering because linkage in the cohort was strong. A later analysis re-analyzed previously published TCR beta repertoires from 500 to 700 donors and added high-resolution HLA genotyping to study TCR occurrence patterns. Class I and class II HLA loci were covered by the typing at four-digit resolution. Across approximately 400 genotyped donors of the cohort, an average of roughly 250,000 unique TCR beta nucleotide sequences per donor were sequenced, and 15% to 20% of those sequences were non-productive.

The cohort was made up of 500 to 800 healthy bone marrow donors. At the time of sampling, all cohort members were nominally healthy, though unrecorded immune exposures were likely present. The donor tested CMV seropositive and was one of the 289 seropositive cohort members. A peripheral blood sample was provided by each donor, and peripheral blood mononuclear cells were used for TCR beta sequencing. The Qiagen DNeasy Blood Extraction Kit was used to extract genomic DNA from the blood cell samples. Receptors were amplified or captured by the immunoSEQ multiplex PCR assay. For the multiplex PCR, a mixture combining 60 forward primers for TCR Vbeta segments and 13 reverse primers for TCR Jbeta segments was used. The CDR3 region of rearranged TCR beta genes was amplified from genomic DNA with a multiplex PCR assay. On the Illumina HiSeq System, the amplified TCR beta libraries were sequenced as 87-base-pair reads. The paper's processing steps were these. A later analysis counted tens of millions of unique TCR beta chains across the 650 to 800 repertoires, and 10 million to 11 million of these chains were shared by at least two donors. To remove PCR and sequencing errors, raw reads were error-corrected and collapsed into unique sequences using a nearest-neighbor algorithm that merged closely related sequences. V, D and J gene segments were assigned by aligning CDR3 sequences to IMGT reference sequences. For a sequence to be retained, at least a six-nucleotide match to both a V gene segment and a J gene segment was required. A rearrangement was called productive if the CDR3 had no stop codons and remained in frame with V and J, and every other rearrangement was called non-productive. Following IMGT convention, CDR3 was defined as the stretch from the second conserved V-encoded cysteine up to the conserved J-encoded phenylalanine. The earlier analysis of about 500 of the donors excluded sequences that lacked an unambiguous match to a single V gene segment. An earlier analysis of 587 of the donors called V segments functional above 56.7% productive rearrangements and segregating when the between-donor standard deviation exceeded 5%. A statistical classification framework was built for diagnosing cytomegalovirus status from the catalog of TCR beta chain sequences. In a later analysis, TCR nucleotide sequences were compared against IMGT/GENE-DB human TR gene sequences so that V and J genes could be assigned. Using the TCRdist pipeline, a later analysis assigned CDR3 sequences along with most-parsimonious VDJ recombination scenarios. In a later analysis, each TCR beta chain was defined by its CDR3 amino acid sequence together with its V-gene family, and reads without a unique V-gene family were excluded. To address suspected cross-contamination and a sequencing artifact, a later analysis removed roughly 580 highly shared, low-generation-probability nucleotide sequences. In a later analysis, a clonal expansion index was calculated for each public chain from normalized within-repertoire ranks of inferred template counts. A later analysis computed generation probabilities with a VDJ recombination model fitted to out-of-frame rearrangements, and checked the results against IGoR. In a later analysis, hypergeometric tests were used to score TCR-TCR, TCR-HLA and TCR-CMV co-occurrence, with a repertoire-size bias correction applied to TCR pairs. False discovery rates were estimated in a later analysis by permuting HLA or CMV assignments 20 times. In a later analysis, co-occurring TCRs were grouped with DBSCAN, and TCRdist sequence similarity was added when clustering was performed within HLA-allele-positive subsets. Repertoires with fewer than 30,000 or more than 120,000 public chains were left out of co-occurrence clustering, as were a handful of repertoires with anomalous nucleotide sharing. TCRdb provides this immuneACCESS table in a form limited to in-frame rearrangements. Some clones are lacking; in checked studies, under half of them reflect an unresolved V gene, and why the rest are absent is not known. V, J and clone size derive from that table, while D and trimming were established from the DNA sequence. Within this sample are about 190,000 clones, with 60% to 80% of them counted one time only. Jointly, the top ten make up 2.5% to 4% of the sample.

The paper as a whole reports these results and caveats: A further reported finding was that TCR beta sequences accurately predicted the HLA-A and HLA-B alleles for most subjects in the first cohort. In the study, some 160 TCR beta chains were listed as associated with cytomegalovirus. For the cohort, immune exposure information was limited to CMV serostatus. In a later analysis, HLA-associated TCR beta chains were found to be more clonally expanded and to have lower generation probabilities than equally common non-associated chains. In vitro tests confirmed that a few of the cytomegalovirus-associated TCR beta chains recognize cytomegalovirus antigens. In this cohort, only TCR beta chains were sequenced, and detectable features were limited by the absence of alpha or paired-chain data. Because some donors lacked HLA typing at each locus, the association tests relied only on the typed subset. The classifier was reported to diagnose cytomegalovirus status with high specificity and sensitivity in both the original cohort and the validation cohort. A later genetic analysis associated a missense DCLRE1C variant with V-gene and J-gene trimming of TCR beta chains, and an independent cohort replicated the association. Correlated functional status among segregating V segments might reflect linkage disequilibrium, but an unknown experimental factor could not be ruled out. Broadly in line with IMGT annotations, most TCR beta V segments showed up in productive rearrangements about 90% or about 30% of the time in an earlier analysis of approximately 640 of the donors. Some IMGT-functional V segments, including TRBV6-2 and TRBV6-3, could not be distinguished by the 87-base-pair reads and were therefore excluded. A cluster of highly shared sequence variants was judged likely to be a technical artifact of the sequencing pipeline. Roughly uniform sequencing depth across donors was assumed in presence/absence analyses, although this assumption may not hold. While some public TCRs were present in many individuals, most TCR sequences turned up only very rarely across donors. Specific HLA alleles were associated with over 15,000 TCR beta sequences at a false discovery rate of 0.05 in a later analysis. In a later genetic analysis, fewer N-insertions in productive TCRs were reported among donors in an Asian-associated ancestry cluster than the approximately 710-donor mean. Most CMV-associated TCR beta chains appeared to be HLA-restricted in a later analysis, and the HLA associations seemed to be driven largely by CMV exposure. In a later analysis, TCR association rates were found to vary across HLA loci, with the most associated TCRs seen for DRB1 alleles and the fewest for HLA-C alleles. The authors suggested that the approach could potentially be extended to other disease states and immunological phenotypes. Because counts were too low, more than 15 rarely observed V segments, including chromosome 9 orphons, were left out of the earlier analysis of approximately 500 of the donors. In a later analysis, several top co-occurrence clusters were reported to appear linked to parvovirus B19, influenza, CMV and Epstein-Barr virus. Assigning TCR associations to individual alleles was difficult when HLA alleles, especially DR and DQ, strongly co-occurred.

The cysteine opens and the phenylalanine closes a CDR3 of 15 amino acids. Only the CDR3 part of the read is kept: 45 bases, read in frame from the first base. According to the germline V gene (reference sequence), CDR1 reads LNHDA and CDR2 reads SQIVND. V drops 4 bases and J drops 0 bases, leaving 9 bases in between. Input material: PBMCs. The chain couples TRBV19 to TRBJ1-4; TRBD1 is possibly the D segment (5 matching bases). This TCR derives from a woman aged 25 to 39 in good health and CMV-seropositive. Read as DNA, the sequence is TGTGCCAGTAGTACCGTGACAGCAACTAATGAAAAACTGTTTTTT. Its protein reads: CASSTVTATNEKLFF.